One T cell receptor (beta chain) is described in this entry. Its antigen target is currently unknown. It has no much larger one-base neighbor in the sample; base qualities were not kept. The data were obtained in a study of PD-L1 blockade in urothelial cancer (dated by TCRdb to about 2017). Some background on the complete study: Therapy was started at some point between 2014 and 2016 for all patients, and atezolizumab 1,200 mg was administered intravenously every 3 weeks. Nine or ten patients reached durable clinical benefit, while 15 to 20 patients did not. Pretreatment tumor samples and matched peripheral blood, collected serially before and after atezolizumab treatment, underwent TCR sequencing. Durable clinical benefit was defined as progression-free survival longer than 6 months, and TCR features were also tested against progression-free and overall survival. Patients had an ECOG performance status of 0 or 1 and had received between 0 and 3 prior chemotherapy regimens. Twenty-five of 29 patients were males with bladder-origin urothelial cancer, and about 65% of the roughly 30 reported a prior smoking history. Blood samples yielded a median of about 150,000 T cells and some 80,000 unique TCRs, with median clonality approximately 0.08. An exploratory multi-omic analysis was conducted of the somatic, immune and clinical correlates of response to PD-L1 blockade with atezolizumab in urothelial cancer. Pretreatment blood TCR-seq was available for 30 or so patients, at least one posttreatment blood collection was obtained for around 25 patients, and tumor TCR-seq was available for around 25 patients. Blood samples were analyzed 3 weeks after the start of treatment (second dose) and 6 weeks after the start of treatment. Whole exome sequencing and RNA sequencing of pretreatment tumors were performed alongside TCR sequencing in the same patients. Findings and caveats that apply to the study as a whole: Improved progression-free and overall survival was found to be associated with pretreatment peripheral blood TCR clonality below the median. Among patients with durable benefit, tumor-associated TCR clones showed greater expansion in peripheral blood 3 weeks after treatment started (n ≈ 22, p = 0.022). Because the sample size was small (n ≈ 29) and many exploratory analyses were performed, the results are intended to be hypothesis-generating.

Synthetic TCR analog templates were spiked into each PCR so that absolute template abundance could be estimated from read counts. Using the immunoSEQ assay, TCRbeta CDR3 regions were amplified from genomic DNA with bias-controlled V and J gene primers. Sequencing of rearranged TCRbeta segments was performed at approximately 20X coverage. In the paper's pipeline: Sequencing errors were corrected by clustering and CDR3s were annotated against IMGT to assign V, D and J genes. Downstream analyses used only productive TCRbeta rearrangements, leaving out any out-of-frame or stop-codon sequences. To compute clonality, Shannon entropy was normalized by the log of the number of unique productive sequences and then subtracted from one. Clones differing between time points or between blood and tumor were identified using Fisher's exact test with Benjamini-Hochberg correction, with an adjusted p below 0.01 applied as the threshold. The immuneACCESS repertoire file appears here via TCRdb, limited to in-frame rearrangements. These files lack a portion of the clones; in checked studies, under half of the deficit traces to unresolved V genes, and the cause of the others is not known. V and J calls and clone size are those listed in that table; D and trimming were worked out from the DNA. For this sample the table gives fewer than 40,000 clones, of which 80% to 95% were detected only once. Around 8% of the sample rests with the top ten.

Taken from cysteine to phenylalanine, the CDR3 has 20 residues. Here the CDR3 DNA is all that survives: 60 bases in frame from base 1. CDR1 and CDR2, per the germline V gene, are WSHSY and SAAADI. Trimming takes 6 bases off V and 2 bases off J; junction bases not matched to a gene: 22. The cohort comprised more than 25 patients with locally advanced or metastatic urothelial carcinoma treated at Memorial Sloan Kettering on a trial protocol. Peripheral blood mononuclear cells were collected pretreatment and during treatment, at between 1 and 8 total time points per patient. The Qiagen DNeasy Blood extraction kit was used to purify genomic DNA from total PBMCs and from tumor samples. PBMCs were collected pretreatment and during treatment, and were isolated and stored as previously described.

Specimen: PBMCs, collected around atezolizumab (anti-PD-L1) treatment. The receptor comes from a man between 65 and 79 years old with urothelial cancer. This sequence uses TRBV10-2 and TRBJ2-3; 8 nucleotides in the junction match TRBD2. The CDR3 in this case is CASRGVTQITAGVPTDTQYF. DNA sequence: TGCGCCAGCAGGGGCGTCACTCAAATAACAGCGGGAGTGCCCACAGATACGCAGTATTTT.